The 17 T cell receptor beta chains given below trace back to one sample, sequenced in a study of metastatic and nonmetastatic thyroid tumors (dated by TCRdb to 2018 to 2021). Before undergoing thyroid surgery, none of the patients had been given any kind of treatment. Library construction relied on PCR. TCRdb records Illumina HiSeq 4000 as the sequencer. TCRdb ran its own pipeline on the public reads, namely fastp trimming at Q25 and MiXCR clone calling, and kept in-frame beta chains. The sample table holds some 86,000 clones, of which about 12% were seen once. The top ten hold 7% to 9% of the sample. Sequencing was done on a sample of tumor tissue. The receptors shown here come from a female donor with papillary thyroid cancer or a benign thyroid nodule (not recorded which). Some clones in this sample may be carry-over from other donors' samples.

The table lists this clone with many counts. CDR3: CASSSEAGIHNEQFF. DNA for the CDR3: TGTGCCAGCAGTTCCGAAGCGGGCATCCACAATGAGCAGTTCTTC. The chain carries TRBV6-1 and TRBJ2-1; TRBD2 is a possible D gene (6 bases). Germline CDR1 is MNHNS and CDR2 is SASEGT. The CDR3 runs to 15 residues. Trimming stripped 5 bases from V and 5 bases from J, with 16 bases between.

On this clone: In this CDR3 the conserved last residue, phenylalanine or tryptophan, is missing, so a read error is likely. The chain has TRBV7-3 and TRBJ2-7; TRBD1 matches at 11 bases. From germline, CDR1 is SGHTA and CDR2 FQGTGA. This CDR3 is 17 amino acids long. V lost 5 bases and J lost 6; bases outside the gene matches: 15. As DNA, the CDR3 is TGTGCCAGCAGCCCAGATGTCTTAACCGGGACAGGGGGCGAGCAGTACTAC. It translates to CASSPDVLTGTGGEQYY.

This clone was counted at least ten times. The J gene is TRBJ2-3, the V gene TRBV7-9, with 13 bases matching TRBD2. The CDR3 is 17 amino acids. The ends lost 5 bases at V and 3 bases at J; junction bases unmatched: 8. Looked up from germline, CDR1 is SEHNR and CDR2 is FQNEAQ (reference sequence). CDR3 sequence reads: CASSPLGTSGITDTQYF. In DNA, the CDR3 is TGTGCCAGCAGCCCCCTCGGGACTAGCGGGATAACAGATACGCAGTATTTT.

This clone ranks as medium-sized. This chain links TRBV11-3 with TRBJ1-3; D remains ambiguous. The CDR3 has 12 amino acids. Per the germline V gene, CDR1 is SGHNT and CDR2 is YENEEA. The V and J ends lost 5 bases and 8 bases respectively, with 10 bases between them. This CDR3 is CASSLVPDTIYF. The DNA for the CDR3 is TGTGCCAGCAGCCTCGTCCCCGACACCATATATTTT.

This clone was recorded at least ten times. This sequence joins TRBV28 and TRBJ1-1, with D tentatively TRBD1 (6 bases). The germline CDR1 and CDR2 sequences are MDHEN and SYDVKM. V shed 6 bases and J shed 7 bases, with 12 bases lying between them. There are 12 residues in the CDR3. The CDR3 loop is CASSFGQFEAFF. The CDR3 nucleotides read TGTGCCAGCAGCTTTGGACAGTTTGAAGCTTTCTTT. Full variable domain (outside the CDR3, taken from reference TRBV28 and TRBJ1-1): DVKVTQSSRYLVKRTGEKVFLECVQDMDHENMFWYRQDPGLGLRLIYFSYDVKMKEKGDIPEGYSVSREKKERFSLILESASTNQTSMYLCASSFGQFEAFFGQGTRLTVV.

In the case of this clone: A much larger clone is a single base away; this may be a read error. The chain recombines TRBV24-1 with TRBJ2-3; weak D call: TRBD1 (5 bases). The V end was cut by 4 bases, the J end by 1 base, with 17 bases between. CDR1 and CDR2 (germline): KGHDR, SFDVKD. This CDR3 is 17 amino acids long. CDR3 nucleotide sequence: TGTGCCACCAGTGACCCTGACAGATCCAAAGGCACAGATACGCAGTATTTT. Amino acid sequence: CATSDPDRSKGTDTQYF.

This clone was detected a few times. The V call is TRBV6-4, the J call TRBJ1-1, with no clear D. Germline CDR1 is MRHNA and CDR2 is SNTAGT. The CDR3 covers 14 residues. Trimming took off 2 bases at V and 8 bases at J, with 15 bases between the two ends. The CDR3, as DNA: TGTGCCAGCAGTGACGGACCGTGCCGTCCAGAAGCTTTCTTT. Its protein is CASSDGPCRPEAFF.

This clone was seen repeatedly, ten times or more. The gene calls are TRBV11-2 and TRBJ1-6; D uncertain. V lost 5 bases, J lost 13 bases, and 15 bases lay in between. This CDR3 contains 13 residues. Germline V gene data show CDR1 as SGHAT and CDR2 as FQNNGV. CDR3 sequence: CASSKGSNWPLHF. The CDR3 DNA sequence: TGTGCCAGCAGCAAAGGATCCAACTGGCCCCTCCACTTT. The entire variable domain, with the rest obtained from reference TRBV11-2 and TRBJ1-6, is as follows: EAGVAQSPRYKIIEKRQSVAFWCNPISGHATLYWYQQILGQGPKLLIQFQNNGVVDDSQLPKDRFSAERLKGVDSTLKIQPAKLEDSAVYLCASSKGSNWPLHFGNGTRLTVT.

This clone was picked up many times. The chain combines TRBV7-2 with TRBJ2-1; 10 nucleotides align to TRBD2. This CDR3 is built from 15 residues. The trim removed 9 bases at V and 6 bases at J, leaving 11 bases unmatched. The germline V gene has CDR1 SGHTA and CDR2 FQGNSA. The CDR3 protein is CARERAGGPVNEQFF. For the CDR3, the DNA is TGTGCCAGGGAACGAGCGGGAGGGCCCGTCAATGAGCAGTTCTTC.

The CDR3 region has the DNA TGTGCCAGCAGCCTTAGTCCCCACGAGCAGTACTTC. It translates to CASSLSPHEQYF. The chain couples TRBV7-9 to TRBJ2-7; D ambiguous. V was clipped by 5 bases and J by 5 bases, with 10 bases between them. This CDR3 has 12 residues. Looked up from germline, CDR1 is SEHNR and CDR2 is FQNEAQ (reference sequence).

This clone has a count of ten or more. The chain combines TRBV18 with TRBJ1-6, with no clear D. Trimming removed 0 bases at V and 6 bases at J, with 0 bases between. In germline, CDR1 is KGHSH, CDR2 LQKENI. This CDR3 is built from 12 residues. The CDR3 protein is CASSPPNSPLHF. The CDR3 bases are TGTGCCAGCTCACCACCTAATTCACCCCTCCACTTT.

Concerning this clone itself: A much larger clonotype is one base distant, so this may be a read error. The gene calls are TRBV9 and TRBJ1-5; tentative D call: TRBD1 (5 bases). The V gene lost 2 bases and the J gene lost 7 bases, with 16 bases spanning the gap. There are 15 residues in the CDR3. CDR1 is SGDLS, CDR2 YYNGEE, per germline. The CDR3 spells CASSVTWGSGQPQHF. CDR3 DNA sequence: TGTGCCAGCAGCGTGACGTGGGGGTCTGGACAGCCCCAGCATTTT.

This clone occurred a few times. A clone one base away is much larger, so this may be a read error. V usage is TRBV24-1 and J usage is TRBJ1-4; 7 bases agree with TRBD1. The CDR3 is 16 residues long. Germline loops: CDR1 KGHDR, CDR2 SFDVKD. Unmatched junction bases numbered 12, after V lost 8 bases and J lost 4 bases. CDR3 in DNA: TGTGCCACCATTGACCCTAGGGACAGCATTAATGAAAAACTGTTTTTT. Protein product: CATIDPRDSINEKLFF.

This clone was picked up a small number of times. With a much larger clone just one base away, this may be a read error. Within the sample, other DNA sequences also encode this same CDR3. The chain combines TRBV28 with TRBJ2-1; no definite D call. The germline V gene encodes CDR1 MDHEN and CDR2 SYDVKM. This CDR3 is 12 amino acids long. V shed 7 bases and J shed 6 bases, with 10 bases lying between them. This chain's CDR3 is CASTPPSNEQFF. The DNA for the CDR3 is TGTGCCAGCACCCCACCTAGCAATGAGCAGTTCTTC.

This clone was counted at least ten times. The rearrangement links TRBV6-1 to TRBJ2-7; D is undetermined. The germline V gene encodes CDR1 MNHNS and CDR2 SASEGT. The CDR3 consists of 13 residues. V lost 6 bases and J 2 bases, leaving 11 bases between the germline ends. The CDR3 region is CASRVAFPYEQYF. The CDR3, as DNA: TGTGCCAGCAGGGTAGCATTTCCCTACGAGCAGTACTTC.

This clone was seen a few times. A much larger clone is a single base away; this may be a read error. The chain couples TRBV19 to TRBJ1-5; D is uncertain. This CDR3 is built from 14 residues. CDR1 and CDR2 from the germline V gene are LNHDA and SQIVND (reference sequence). Trimming took 3 bases from V and 5 from J, leaving 11 bases between them. The CDR3 region has the DNA TGTGCCAGTAGTATTGATACCGCCGATCAGCCCCAGCATTTT. It encodes CASSIDTADQPQHF.

This clone was found many times. This chain uses TRBV6-1 with TRBJ2-4; D is uncertain. Germline-derived CDR1 and CDR2 are MNHNS and SASEGT. The V end was cut by 1 base, the J end by 5 bases, with 6 bases between. The CDR3 totals 13 residues. The CDR3 coding sequence is TGTGCCAGCAGTGAAGTGGGTGAAAACATTCAGTACTTC. Translated, it gives CASSEVGENIQYF.